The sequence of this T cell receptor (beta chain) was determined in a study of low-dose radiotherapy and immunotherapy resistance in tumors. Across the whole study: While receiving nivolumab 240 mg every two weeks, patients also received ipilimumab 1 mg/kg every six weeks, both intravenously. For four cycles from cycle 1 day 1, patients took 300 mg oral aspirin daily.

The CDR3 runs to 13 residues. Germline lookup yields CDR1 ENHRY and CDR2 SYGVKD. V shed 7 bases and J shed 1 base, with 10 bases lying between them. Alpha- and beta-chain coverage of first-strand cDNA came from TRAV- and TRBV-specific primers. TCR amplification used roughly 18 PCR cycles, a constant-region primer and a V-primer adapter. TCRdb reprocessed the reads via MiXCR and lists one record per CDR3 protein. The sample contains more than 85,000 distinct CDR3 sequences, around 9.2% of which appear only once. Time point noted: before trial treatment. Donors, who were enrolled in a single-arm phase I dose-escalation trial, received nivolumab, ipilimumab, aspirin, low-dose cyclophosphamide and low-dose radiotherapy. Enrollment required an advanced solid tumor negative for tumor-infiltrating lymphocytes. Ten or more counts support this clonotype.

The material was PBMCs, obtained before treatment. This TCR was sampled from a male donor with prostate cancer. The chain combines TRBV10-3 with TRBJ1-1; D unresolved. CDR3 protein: CAIKGVGNTEAFF. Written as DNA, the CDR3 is TGTGCCATCAAGGGAGTAGGGAACACTGAAGCTTTCTTT.